A single sample gave rise to the 8 T cell receptor beta chains below, sequenced in a study of T cell repertoires in cytomegalovirus infection. TCRdb independently ran MiXCR on the reads; one entry per CDR3 protein. The table has 120,000 to 150,000 distinct CDR3 sequences, roughly 6.5% seen once; the top ten hold approximately 18%. The sequencing input was PBMCs. Source of these receptors: a human donor in good health (CMV status not recorded). Some clones in this sample may be carry-over from other donors' samples.

This clonotype has ten or more counts. V and J are TRBV7-2 and TRBJ2-5, with 7 positions matching TRBD2. Germline-derived CDR1 and CDR2 are SGHTA and FQGNSA. Germline trimming cut 4 bases from V and 5 bases from J; bases unmatched to any gene: 7. The CDR3 runs 14 residues. CDR3 sequence reads: CASSSGTMMETQYF. CDR3 sequence (DNA): TGTGCCAGCAGCTCCGGGACTATGATGGAGACCCAGTACTTC.

This clonotype appeared a few times. The chain employs TRBV29-1 and TRBJ1-1; D not certain. The CDR3 is 14 amino acids. Germline V gene sequence: CDR1 SQVTM, CDR2 ANQGSEA. Between the trimmed V and J ends, which lost 3 bases and 0 bases, there was a span of 11 bases. As DNA, the CDR3 is TGCAGCGTTGACCACCACAGCATGAACACTGAAGCTTTCTTT. This encodes CSVDHHSMNTEAFF.

This clonotype occurred many times. The V and J genes are TRBV11-2 and TRBJ1-1; D is undetermined. Germline V gene sequence: CDR1 SGHAT, CDR2 FQNNGV. Trimming stripped 4 bases from V and 4 bases from J, with 13 bases between. The CDR3 extends over 14 amino acids. Written as DNA, the CDR3 is TGTGCCAGCAGCTACCGGGCGCTATCCACTGAAGCTTTCTTT. It codes for CASSYRALSTEAFF.

The chain joins TRBV19 to TRBJ2-7, with 7 bases lining up with TRBD1. The junction had 5 bases not matched to a gene; V was cut back by 2 bases and J by 4 bases. This CDR3 has 14 amino acids. Per germline, CDR1 LNHDA and CDR2 SQIVND (reference sequence). CDR3 DNA: TGTGCCAGTAGTATACGGGCAGGGGGATACGAGCAGTACTTC. It codes for CASSIRAGGYEQYF.

This clonotype was observed at least ten times. This chain links TRBV7-3 with TRBJ1-2; unclear D gene. CDR3 size: 10 residues. Looked up from germline, CDR1 is SGHTA and CDR2 is FQGTGA. V was cut by 6 bases and J by 5 bases, with 4 bases left in between. Here the CDR3 reads CASSRYGYTF. The CDR3 DNA sequence: TGTGCCAGCAGTCGATATGGCTACACCTTC.

This clonotype was picked up a small number of times. A much larger clone lies one base from this, so it may be a read error. CDR3 sequence reads: CASSFGLAGTDTQYF. CDR3 DNA: TGTGCCAGCAGCTTCGGACTAGCGGGGACAGATACGCAGTATTTT. V and J are TRBV11-2 and TRBJ2-3; 12 positions match TRBD2. V gave up 3 bases and J gave up 3 bases; unmatched junction bases: 1. Germline V gene lookup returns CDR1 SGHAT and CDR2 FQNNGV. This CDR3 spans 15 amino acids.

This clonotype was seen many times. The rearrangement joins TRBV7-3 to TRBJ2-3; 7 nucleotides align to TRBD1. The J segment lost 4 bases and the V segment lost 3 bases, leaving 10 bases of the junction unmatched. Germline loops: CDR1 SGHTA, CDR2 FQGTGA. The CDR3 loop spans 16 amino acids. In DNA form, the CDR3 reads TGTGCCAGCAGCTTCCTAACACAGGGGCTGTCAGATACGCAGTATTTT. Amino acids: CASSFLTQGLSDTQYF.

The chain links TRBV19 to TRBJ1-2, with D possibly TRBD1 on 5 matching bases. Trimming removed 10 bases at V and 9 bases at J, with 15 bases between. The CDR3 is made up of 11 amino acids. In germline, CDR1 is LNHDA, CDR2 SQIVND (reference sequence). The CDR3 region is CATAAGSRYTF. Written as DNA, the CDR3 is TGTGCCACCGCGGCAGGGTCTCGCTACACCTTC. Filled out from reference TRBV19 and TRBJ1-2, the complete variable domain reads DGGITQSPKYLFRKEGQNVTLSCEQNLNHDAMYWYRQDPGQGLRLIYYSQIVNDFQKGDIAEGYSVSREKKESFPLTVTSAQKNPTAFYLCATAAGSRYTFGSGTRLTVV.